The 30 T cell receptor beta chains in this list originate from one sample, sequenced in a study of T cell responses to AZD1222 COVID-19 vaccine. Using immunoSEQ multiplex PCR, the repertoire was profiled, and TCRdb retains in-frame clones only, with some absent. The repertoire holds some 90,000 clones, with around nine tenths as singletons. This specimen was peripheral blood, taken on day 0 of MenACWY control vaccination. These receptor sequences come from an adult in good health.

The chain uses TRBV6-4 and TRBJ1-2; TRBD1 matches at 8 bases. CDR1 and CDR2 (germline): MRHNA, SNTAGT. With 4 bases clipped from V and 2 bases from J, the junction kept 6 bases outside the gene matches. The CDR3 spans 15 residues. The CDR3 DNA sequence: TGTGCCAGCAGTGCCACGACAGGGGCAAACTATGGCTACACCTTC. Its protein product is CASSATTGANYGYTF.

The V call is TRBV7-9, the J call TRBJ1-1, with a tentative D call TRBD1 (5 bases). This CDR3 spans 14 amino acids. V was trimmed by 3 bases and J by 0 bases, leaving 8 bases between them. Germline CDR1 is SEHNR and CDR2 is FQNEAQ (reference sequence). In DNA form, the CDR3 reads TGTGCCAGCAGCTTGCAGGACATGAACACTGAAGCTTTCTTT. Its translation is CASSLQDMNTEAFF. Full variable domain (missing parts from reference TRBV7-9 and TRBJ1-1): DTGVSQNPRHKITKRGQNVTFRCDPISEHNRLYWYRQTLGQGPEFLTYFQNEAQLEKSRLLSDRFSAERPKGSFSTLEIQRTEQGDSAMYLCASSLQDMNTEAFFGQGTRLTVV.

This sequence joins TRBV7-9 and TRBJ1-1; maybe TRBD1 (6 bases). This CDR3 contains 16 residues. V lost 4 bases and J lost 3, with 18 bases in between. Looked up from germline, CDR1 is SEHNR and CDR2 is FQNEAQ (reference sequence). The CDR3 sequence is CASSSPRGGGHTEAFF. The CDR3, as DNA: TGTGCCAGCAGCTCACCCCGTGGGGGCGGACACACTGAAGCTTTCTTT. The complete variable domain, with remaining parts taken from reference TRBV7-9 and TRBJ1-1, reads DTGVSQNPRHKITKRGQNVTFRCDPISEHNRLYWYRQTLGQGPEFLTYFQNEAQLEKSRLLSDRFSAERPKGSFSTLEIQRTEQGDSAMYLCASSSPRGGGHTEAFFGQGTRLTVV.

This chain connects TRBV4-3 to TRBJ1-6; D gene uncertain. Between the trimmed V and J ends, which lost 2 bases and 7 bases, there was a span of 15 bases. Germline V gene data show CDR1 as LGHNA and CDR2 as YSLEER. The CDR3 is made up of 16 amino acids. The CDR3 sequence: CASSQTAGLRNSPLHF. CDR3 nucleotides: TGCGCCAGCAGCCAAACGGCCGGACTGAGAAATTCACCCCTCCACTTT.

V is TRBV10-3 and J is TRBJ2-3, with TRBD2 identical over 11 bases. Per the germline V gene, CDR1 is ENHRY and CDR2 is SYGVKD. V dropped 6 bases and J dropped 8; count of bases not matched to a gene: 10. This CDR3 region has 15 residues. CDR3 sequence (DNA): TGTGCCATCAGCCCGACTAGCGGGGCTGAAGGTACGCAGTATTTT. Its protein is CAISPTSGAEGTQYF.

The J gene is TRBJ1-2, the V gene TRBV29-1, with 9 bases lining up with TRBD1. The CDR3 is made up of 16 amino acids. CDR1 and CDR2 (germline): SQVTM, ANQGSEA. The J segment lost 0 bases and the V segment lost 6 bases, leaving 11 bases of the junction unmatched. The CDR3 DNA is TGCAGCGTCGAGGACAGGGGAAGCCCGTCTAACTATGGCTACACCTTC. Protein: CSVEDRGSPSNYGYTF.

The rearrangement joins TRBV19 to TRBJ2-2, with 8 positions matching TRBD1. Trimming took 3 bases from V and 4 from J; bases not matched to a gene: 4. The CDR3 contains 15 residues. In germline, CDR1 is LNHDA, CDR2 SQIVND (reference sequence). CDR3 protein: CASSISGQVTGELFF. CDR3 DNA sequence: TGTGCCAGTAGTATTTCGGGACAGGTCACCGGGGAGCTGTTTTTT. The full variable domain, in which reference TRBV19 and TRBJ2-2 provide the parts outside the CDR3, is DGGITQSPKYLFRKEGQNVTLSCEQNLNHDAMYWYRQDPGQGLRLIYYSQIVNDFQKGDIAEGYSVSREKKESFPLTVTSAQKNPTAFYLCASSISGQVTGELFFGEGSRLTVL.

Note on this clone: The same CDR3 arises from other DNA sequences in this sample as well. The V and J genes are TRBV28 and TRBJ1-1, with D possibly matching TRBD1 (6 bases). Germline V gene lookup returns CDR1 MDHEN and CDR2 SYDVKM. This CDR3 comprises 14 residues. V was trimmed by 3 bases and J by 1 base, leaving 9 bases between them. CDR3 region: CASSFGGRNTEAFF. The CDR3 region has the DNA TGTGCCAGCAGTTTTGGGGGGCGGAACACTGAAGCTTTCTTT.

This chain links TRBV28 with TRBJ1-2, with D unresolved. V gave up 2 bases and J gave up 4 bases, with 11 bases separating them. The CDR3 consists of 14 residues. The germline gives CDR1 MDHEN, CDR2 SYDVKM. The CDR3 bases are TGTGCCAGCAGTTTAGCAGCAGTTATCTATGGCTACACCTTC. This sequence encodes CASSLAAVIYGYTF.

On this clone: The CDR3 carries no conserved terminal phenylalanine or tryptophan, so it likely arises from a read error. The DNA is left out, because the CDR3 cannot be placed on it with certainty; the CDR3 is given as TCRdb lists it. The CDR3 reads CASSSTREGPFSY. This chain uses TRBV6-5 with TRBJ2-7. Counting both end residues, the CDR3 totals 13 amino acids. The germline gives CDR1 MNHEY, CDR2 SVGAGI.

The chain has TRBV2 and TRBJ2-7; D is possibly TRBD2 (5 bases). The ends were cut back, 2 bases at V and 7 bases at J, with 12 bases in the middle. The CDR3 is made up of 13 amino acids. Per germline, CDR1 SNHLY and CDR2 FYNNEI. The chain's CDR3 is CASSELRGGEQYF. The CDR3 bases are TGTGCCAGCAGTGAATTACGGGGTGGAGAGCAGTACTTC. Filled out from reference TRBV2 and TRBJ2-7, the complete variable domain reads EPEVTQTPSHQVTQMGQEVILRCVPISNHLYFYWYRQILGQKVEFLVSFYNNEISEKSEIFDDQFSVERPDGSNFTLKIRSTKLEDSAMYFCASSELRGGEQYFGPGTRLTVT.

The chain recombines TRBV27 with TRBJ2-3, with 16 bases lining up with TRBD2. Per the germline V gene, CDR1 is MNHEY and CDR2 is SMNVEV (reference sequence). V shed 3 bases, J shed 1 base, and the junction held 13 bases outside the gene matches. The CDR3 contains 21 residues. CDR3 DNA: TGTGCCAGCAGTTTCCTACCCGGGACTAGCGGGAGGGCAGGGGGCACAGATACGCAGTATTTT. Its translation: CASSFLPGTSGRAGGTDTQYF.

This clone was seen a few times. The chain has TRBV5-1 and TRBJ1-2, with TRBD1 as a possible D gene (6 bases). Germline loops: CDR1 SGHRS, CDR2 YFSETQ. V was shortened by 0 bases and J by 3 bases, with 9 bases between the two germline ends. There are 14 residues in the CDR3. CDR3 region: CASSLDPGDYGYTF. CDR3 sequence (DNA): TGCGCCAGCAGCTTGGATCCAGGGGACTATGGCTACACCTTC.

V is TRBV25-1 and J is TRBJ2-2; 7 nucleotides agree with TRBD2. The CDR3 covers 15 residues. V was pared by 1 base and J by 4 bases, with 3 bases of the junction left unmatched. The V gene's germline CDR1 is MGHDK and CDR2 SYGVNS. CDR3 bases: TGTGCCAGCAGTGAATCCGGGGGGTTCACCGGGGAGCTGTTTTTT. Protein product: CASSESGGFTGELFF.

The CDR3 region has the DNA TGTGCCAGTAGTATAGAGGGGGCCCTTAATTCACCCCTCCACTTT. This sequence encodes CASSIEGALNSPLHF. The V call is TRBV19, the J call TRBJ1-6, with D tentatively TRBD1 (6 bases). V was shortened by 0 bases and J by 6 bases, with 9 bases between the two germline ends. Germline V gives CDR1 LNHDA, CDR2 SQIVND (reference sequence). This CDR3 is built from 15 residues.

In DNA form, the CDR3 reads TGTGCCAGTAGTACCTCACTAGCGGTGGGGCGGGAGACCCAGTACTTC. Residues: CASSTSLAVGRETQYF. V usage is TRBV19 and J usage is TRBJ2-5; 8 positions agree with TRBD2. The CDR3 is 16 residues long. The junction had 12 bases not matched to a gene; V was cut back by 4 bases and J by 5 bases. Germline CDR1 is LNHDA and CDR2 is SQIVND (reference sequence).

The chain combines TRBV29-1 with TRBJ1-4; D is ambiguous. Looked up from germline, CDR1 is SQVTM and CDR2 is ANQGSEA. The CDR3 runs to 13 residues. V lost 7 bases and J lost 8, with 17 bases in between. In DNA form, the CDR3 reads TGCAGCGCCGGACTGGCTGTGGGGGAAAAACTGTTTTTT. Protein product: CSAGLAVGEKLFF.

As DNA, the CDR3 is TGTGCCAGCCACCCCGGGGGCTTTCAAGAGACCCAGTACTTC. This sequence encodes CASHPGGFQETQYF. This chain links TRBV27 with TRBJ2-5; D may match TRBD1 or TRBD2 (6 bases each). The CDR3 runs to 14 residues. Germline V CDR1 and CDR2: MNHEY, SMNVEV (reference sequence). Trimming shortened V by 8 bases and J by 2 bases, and 15 bases separated the two germline ends.

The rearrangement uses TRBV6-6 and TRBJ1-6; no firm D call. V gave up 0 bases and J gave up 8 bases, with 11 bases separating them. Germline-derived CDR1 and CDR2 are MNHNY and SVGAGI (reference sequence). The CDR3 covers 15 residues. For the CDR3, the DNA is TGTGCCAGCAGTTACTCGTTAGGGATGGATTCACCCCTCCACTTT. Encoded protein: CASSYSLGMDSPLHF.

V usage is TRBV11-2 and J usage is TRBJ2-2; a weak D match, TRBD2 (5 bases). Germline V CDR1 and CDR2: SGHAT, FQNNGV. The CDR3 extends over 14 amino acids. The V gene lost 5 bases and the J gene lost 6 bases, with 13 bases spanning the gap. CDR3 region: CASSPDPGSGELFF. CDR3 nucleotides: TGTGCCAGCAGCCCCGACCCGGGGTCCGGGGAGCTGTTTTTT.

The CDR3: CASRQDPGNTIYF. The CDR3 DNA follows: TGCGCCAGCAGGCAGGATCCTGGAAACACCATATATTTT. The J gene is TRBJ1-3, the V gene TRBV10-2, with D uncertain. This CDR3 has 13 residues. Germline assignment: CDR1 WSHSY and CDR2 SAAADI. Deletions cut 6 bases from V and 2 bases from J, with 8 bases between.

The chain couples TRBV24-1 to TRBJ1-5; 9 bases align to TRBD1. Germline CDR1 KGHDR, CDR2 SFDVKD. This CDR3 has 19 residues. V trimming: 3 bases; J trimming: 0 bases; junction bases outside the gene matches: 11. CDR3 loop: CATSDASGTGPYSNQPQHF. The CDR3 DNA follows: TGTGCCACCAGTGATGCCTCCGGGACAGGGCCCTATAGCAATCAGCCCCAGCATTTT.

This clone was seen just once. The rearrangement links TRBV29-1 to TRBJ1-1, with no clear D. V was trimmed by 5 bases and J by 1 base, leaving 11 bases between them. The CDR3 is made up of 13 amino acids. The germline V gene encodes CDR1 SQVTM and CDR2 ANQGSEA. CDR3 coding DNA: TGCAGCGTTTTTCACATTTCGAACACTGAAGCTTTCTTT. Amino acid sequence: CSVFHISNTEAFF.

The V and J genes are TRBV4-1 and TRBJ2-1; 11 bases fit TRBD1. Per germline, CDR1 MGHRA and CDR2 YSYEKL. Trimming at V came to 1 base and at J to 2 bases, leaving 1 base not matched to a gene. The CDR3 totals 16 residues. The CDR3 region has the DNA TGCGCCAGCAGCCAAGGGGACAGGGGGACCTACAATGAGCAGTTCTTC. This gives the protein CASSQGDRGTYNEQFF.

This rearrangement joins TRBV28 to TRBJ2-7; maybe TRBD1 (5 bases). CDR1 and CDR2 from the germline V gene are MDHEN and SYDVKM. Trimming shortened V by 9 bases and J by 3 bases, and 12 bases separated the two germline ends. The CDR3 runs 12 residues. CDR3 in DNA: TGTGCCAGTATCGACAGCCTCTACGAGCAGTACTTC. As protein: CASIDSLYEQYF.

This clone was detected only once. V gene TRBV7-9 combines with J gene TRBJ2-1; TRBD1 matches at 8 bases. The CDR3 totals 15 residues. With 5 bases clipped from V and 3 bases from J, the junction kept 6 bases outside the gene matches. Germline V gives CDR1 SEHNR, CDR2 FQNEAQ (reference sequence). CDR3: CASSRTGTGYNEQFF. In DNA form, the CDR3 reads TGTGCCAGCAGCCGTACCGGGACAGGCTACAATGAGCAGTTCTTC.

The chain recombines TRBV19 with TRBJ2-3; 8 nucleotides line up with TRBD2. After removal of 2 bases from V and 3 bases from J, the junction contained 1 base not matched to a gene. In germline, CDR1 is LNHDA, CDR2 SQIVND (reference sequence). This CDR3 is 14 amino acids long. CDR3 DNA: TGTGCCAGTAGTATACGCGGGGGGACAGATACGCAGTATTTT. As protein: CASSIRGGTDTQYF. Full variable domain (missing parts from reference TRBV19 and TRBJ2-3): DGGITQSPKYLFRKEGQNVTLSCEQNLNHDAMYWYRQDPGQGLRLIYYSQIVNDFQKGDIAEGYSVSREKKESFPLTVTSAQKNPTAFYLCASSIRGGTDTQYFGPGTRLTVL.

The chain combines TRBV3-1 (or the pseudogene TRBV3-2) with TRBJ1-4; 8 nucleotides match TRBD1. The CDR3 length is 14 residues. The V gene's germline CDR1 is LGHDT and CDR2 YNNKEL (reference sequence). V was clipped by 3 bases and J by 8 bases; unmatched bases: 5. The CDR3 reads CASSQDRALEKLFF. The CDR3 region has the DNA TGTGCCAGCAGCCAGGACAGGGCCCTAGAAAAACTGTTTTTT.

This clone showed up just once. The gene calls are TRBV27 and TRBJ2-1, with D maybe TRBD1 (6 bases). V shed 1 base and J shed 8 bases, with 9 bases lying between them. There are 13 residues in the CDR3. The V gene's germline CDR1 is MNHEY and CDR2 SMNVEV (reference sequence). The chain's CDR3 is CASSLWGRDEQFF. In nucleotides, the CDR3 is TGTGCCAGCAGTTTATGGGGGCGGGATGAGCAGTTCTTC.

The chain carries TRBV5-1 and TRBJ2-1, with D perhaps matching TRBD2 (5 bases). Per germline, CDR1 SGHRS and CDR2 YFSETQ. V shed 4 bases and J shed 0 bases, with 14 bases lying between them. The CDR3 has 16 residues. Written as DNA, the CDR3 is TGCGCCAGCAGCGCCCGGGCCACTAGCTCCTACAATGAGCAGTTCTTC. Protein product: CASSARATSSYNEQFF.